Listed below are T cell receptor beta chains from one sample, sequenced in a study of blood T cell repertoires in COVID-19. Libraries were prepared by immunoSEQ multiplex PCR; TCRdb keeps only in-frame clonotypes and omits some of them. The sample records nearly 300,000 clones, less than 85% being singletons. Material for sequencing was peripheral blood. The receptors shown here come from a human donor with COVID-19, enrolled during active disease. The donor label of this sample is uncertain. Both conserved end residues are trimmed from each CDR3. Size tells how often a clone was seen (once, few, many) or the class of an expanded clone, and some rows leave it out.

j_call: TRBJ2-5
clone_size: .
v_call: TRBV21-1
cdr3_aa: ASREEETQY

j_call: TRBJ2-5
clone_size: .
v_call: TRBV5-1
cdr3_aa: ASRTGIQETQY

j_call: TRBJ1-1
clone_size: .
v_call: TRBV19
cdr3_aa: ASSFPGRWNTEAF

j_call: TRBJ2-7
clone_size: .
v_call: TRBV19
cdr3_aa: ASSIDHRGLGQQY

j_call: TRBJ1-2
clone_size: .
v_call: TRBV6-1
cdr3_aa: ASSEDIGVKGYT

j_call: TRBJ2-2
clone_size: .
v_call: TRBV19
cdr3_aa: ASSIEGTSGSTGNTGELF

j_call: TRBJ1-2
clone_size: .
v_call: TRBV28
cdr3_aa: ASSPPGSRRTRGYT

j_call: TRBJ1-5
clone_size: .
v_call: TRBV19
cdr3_aa: ASSIGTGAPNQPQH

j_call: TRBJ1-5
clone_size: once
v_call: TRBV27
cdr3_aa: ASRGVNQPQH

j_call: TRBJ1-5
clone_size: once
v_call: TRBV3-1/TRBV3-2
cdr3_aa: ASSQERERPQH

j_call: TRBJ1-4
clone_size: .
v_call: TRBV29-1
cdr3_aa: SVLRNEKLF

j_call: TRBJ1-2
clone_size: .
v_call: TRBV7-9
cdr3_aa: ASSPPGWEINYGYT

j_call: TRBJ2-4
clone_size: .
v_call: TRBV5-6
cdr3_aa: ASSLQGNIQY

j_call: TRBJ2-7
clone_size: once
v_call: TRBV28
cdr3_aa: ASSLSSRREQY

j_call: TRBJ1-4
clone_size: .
v_call: TRBV19
cdr3_aa: ASSIAAATNEKLF

j_call: TRBJ1-6
clone_size: .
v_call: TRBV30
cdr3_aa: AWSSVRDSNSPLH

j_call: TRBJ2-7
clone_size: .
v_call: TRBV2
cdr3_aa: ASSEGRLATYEQY

j_call: TRBJ1-5
clone_size: .
v_call: TRBV19
cdr3_aa: ASSIPGAGQPQH

j_call: TRBJ2-1
clone_size: .
v_call: TRBV7-9
cdr3_aa: ASSLMRTSGGSYNEQF

j_call: TRBJ1-4
clone_size: .
v_call: TRBV6-1
cdr3_aa: ASSEERDRTNEKLF

j_call: TRBJ2-2
clone_size: .
v_call: TRBV2
cdr3_aa: ASRLGTGVTGELF

j_call: TRBJ2-7
clone_size: .
v_call: TRBV30
cdr3_aa: AWSRETYEQY

j_call: TRBJ2-2
clone_size: .
v_call: TRBV2
cdr3_aa: ASNHQGTGELF

j_call: TRBJ2-1
clone_size: .
v_call: TRBV28
cdr3_aa: ATKRSGAGLNNEQF

j_call: TRBJ2-3
clone_size: .
v_call: TRBV6-4
cdr3_aa: ASSDPTRGRGSEDTTDTQY

j_call: TRBJ2-7
clone_size: .
v_call: TRBV18
cdr3_aa: ASSPELARPYEQY

j_call: TRBJ2-1
clone_size: .
v_call: TRBV9
cdr3_aa: ASSATPGTGHNEQF

j_call: TRBJ2-3
clone_size: .
v_call: TRBV5-1
cdr3_aa: ASSPGLEVDTQY

j_call: TRBJ2-1
clone_size: .
v_call: TRBV5-4
cdr3_aa: ASSRNTGSYNEQF

j_call: TRBJ1-2
clone_size: .
v_call: TRBV28
cdr3_aa: ASTPTVNYGYT

j_call: TRBJ2-4
clone_size: .
v_call: TRBV5-1
cdr3_aa: ASRQVGGRNIQY

j_call: TRBJ1-3
clone_size: .
v_call: TRBV3-1/TRBV3-2
cdr3_aa: ASSLGWESSGNTIY

j_call: TRBJ1-1
clone_size: once
v_call: TRBV2
cdr3_aa: ASSKIQGNTEAF

j_call: TRBJ2-2
clone_size: once
v_call: TRBV9
cdr3_aa: ASSLRPNTGELF

j_call: TRBJ2-1
clone_size: .
v_call: TRBV28
cdr3_aa: ASTTRRSYNEQF

j_call: TRBJ1-1
clone_size: .
v_call: TRBV25-1
cdr3_aa: ASTSQGDTEAF

j_call: TRBJ1-3
clone_size: .
v_call: TRBV10-3
cdr3_aa: AISEGQGDTIY

j_call: TRBJ2-2
clone_size: .
v_call: TRBV18
cdr3_aa: ASSRQEPNTGELF

j_call: TRBJ2-1
clone_size: .
v_call: TRBV21-1
cdr3_aa: ASSKGGDRGLPTSAPGI

j_call: TRBJ2-2
clone_size: .
v_call: TRBV10-3
cdr3_aa: AIGTSGSEGELF

j_call: TRBJ1-2
clone_size: .
v_call: TRBV28
cdr3_aa: ASSPVRGGHGYT

j_call: TRBJ2-1
clone_size: .
v_call: TRBV4-1
cdr3_aa: ASSQDLLEWNEQF